The 23 T cell receptor beta chains given below trace back to one sample, sequenced in a study of blood T cell repertoires in COVID-19 (dated by TCRdb to 2018 to 2020). Library creation used the immunoSEQ multiplex PCR assay. Held by TCRdb, this immuneACCESS table contains in-frame sequences only and omits some clones. Under half of the omission traces to an unresolved V gene where checked; the cause of the rest is unknown. A total of more than 35,000 clones appear in this sample, 75% to 85% of them only once. Approximately 10% of the sample goes to the ten largest clones. The sample comprised peripheral blood. The receptor source for this set is a human donor in a cohort sampled during active COVID-19.

In nucleotides, the CDR3 is TGTGCCAGCACCAACAGGGACTCACCCCTCCACTTT. Translating it yields CASTNRDSPLHF. The V call is TRBV28, the J call TRBJ1-6; D may be TRBD1 (6 bases). V lost 7 bases to trimming and J lost 10 bases, with 11 bases between them. Germline CDR1 MDHEN, CDR2 SYDVKM. The CDR3 is made up of 12 amino acids.

The genes are TRBV19 and TRBJ2-6, with a weak D call TRBD2 (5 bases). The CDR3 runs 17 residues. Germline CDR1 reads LNHDA; CDR2 reads SQIVND (reference sequence). The germline V and J ends were trimmed by 5 bases and 1 base, with 15 bases remaining between them. CDR3 nucleotide sequence: TGTGCCAGTAGTGGACGGGAATTCAGATCTGGGGCCAACGTCCTGACTTTC. It codes for CASSGREFRSGANVLTF.

CDR3 region: CASSVATGATNEKLFF. CDR3 DNA sequence: TGTGCCAGCAGCGTAGCTACGGGGGCAACTAATGAAAAACTGTTTTTT. The chain employs TRBV9 and TRBJ1-4; a possible D gene is TRBD1 (5 bases). CDR1 is SGDLS, CDR2 YYNGEE, per germline. V shed 0 bases and J shed 0 bases, with 9 bases lying between them. The CDR3 contains 16 residues. Using reference TRBV9 and TRBJ1-4 for the parts outside the CDR3, the full variable domain is DSGVTQTPKHLITATGQRVTLRCSPRSGDLSVYWYQQSLDQGLQFLIQYYNGEERAKGNILERFSAQQFPDLHSELNLSSLELGDSALYFCASSVATGATNEKLFFGSGTQLSVL.

The chain joins TRBV2 to TRBJ1-1; the D gene is possibly TRBD1 (5 bases). Germline CDR1 SNHLY, CDR2 FYNNEI. CDR3 size: 13 residues. V lost 9 bases and J lost 2, with 13 bases in between. CDR3 amino acids: CASRGFRNTEAFF. CDR3 nucleotides: TGTGCCAGTAGGGGTTTTAGAAACACTGAAGCTTTCTTT. Full variable domain (remainder filled in from reference TRBV2 and TRBJ1-1): EPEVTQTPSHQVTQMGQEVILRCVPISNHLYFYWYRQILGQKVEFLVSFYNNEISEKSEIFDDQFSVERPDGSNFTLKIRSTKLEDSAMYFCASRGFRNTEAFFGQGTRLTVV.

The chain has TRBV6-5 and TRBJ2-3, with D tentatively TRBD1 (6 bases). The germline V gene has CDR1 MNHEY and CDR2 SVGAGI. The CDR3 runs 14 residues. Trimming removed 8 bases from V and 2 bases from J, with 14 bases in between. The CDR3 sequence is CASLTGSNTDTQYF. CDR3 DNA: TGTGCCAGCCTTACAGGGTCGAACACAGATACGCAGTATTTT.

This chain uses TRBV10-1 with TRBJ2-1; TRBD1 might be the D (7 bases). Germline lookup yields CDR1 WNHNN and CDR2 SYGVQD (reference sequence). V dropped 0 bases and J dropped 5 bases, with 11 bases sitting between them. The CDR3 contains 15 residues. The CDR3: CASSESQGGHNEQFF. The CDR3 region has the DNA TGCGCCAGCAGTGAGTCCCAGGGGGGCCACAATGAGCAGTTCTTC.

The DNA for the CDR3 is TGTGCCAGCAGAACGTGGGGGCTCGGCTATGGCTACACCTTC. It encodes CASRTWGLGYGYTF. V and J are TRBV6-5 and TRBJ1-2; D might be TRBD1 (6 bases). Germline V gene sequence: CDR1 MNHEY, CDR2 SVGAGI. V lost 6 bases, J lost 4 bases, and 15 bases lay in between. CDR3 length: 14 amino acids.

The chain links TRBV19 to TRBJ2-5, with D maybe TRBD2 (6 bases). Germline loops: CDR1 LNHDA, CDR2 SQIVND (reference sequence). With 0 bases removed from V and 3 bases from J, the gap between germline ends came to 11 bases. This CDR3 has 15 residues. The CDR3: CASSIDTSRKETQYF. In nucleotides, the CDR3 is TGTGCCAGTAGTATAGACACTAGCCGTAAAGAGACCCAGTACTTC.

The CDR3 DNA is TGTGCCAGTAGTCCCGGACAGGTTCGGCAAGAGACCCAGTACTTC. Its protein product is CASSPGQVRQETQYF. The chain employs TRBV19 and TRBJ2-5; 7 nucleotides match TRBD1. Trimming took 5 bases from V and 2 from J; bases not matched to a gene: 8. In germline, CDR1 is LNHDA, CDR2 SQIVND (reference sequence). This CDR3 comprises 15 residues.

The chain carries TRBV13 and TRBJ1-2; D perhaps matches TRBD1 (5 bases). V lost 1 base and J 8 bases, leaving 14 bases between the germline ends. CDR1 is PRHDT and CDR2 is FYEKMQ in the germline V gene (reference sequence). The CDR3 runs to 14 residues. CDR3 DNA sequence: TGTGCCAGCAGCTTAGTAGCGGGGCGAACAGGCTACACCTTC. It codes for CASSLVAGRTGYTF.

The rearrangement joins TRBV18 to TRBJ2-7; D possibly corresponds to TRBD1 (6 bases). Germline V lookup: CDR1 KGHSH, CDR2 LQKENI. V lost 3 bases to trimming and J lost 2 bases, with 14 bases between them. The length of the CDR3 is 15 residues. For the CDR3, the DNA is TGTGCCAGCTCACCCGCTATAACAGGGACCTACGAGCAGTACTTC. This encodes CASSPAITGTYEQYF.

This clone was detected a few times. This chain joins TRBV9 and TRBJ1-3; D not certain. V lost 1 base and J lost 2, with 10 bases in between. CDR3 length: 15 amino acids. Germline V gives CDR1 SGDLS, CDR2 YYNGEE. The CDR3 sequence: CASSVSGLAGNTIYF. CDR3 coding DNA: TGTGCCAGCAGCGTATCTGGCCTTGCTGGAAACACCATATATTTT. Together with reference TRBV9 and TRBJ1-3, the CDR3 gives the full variable domain: DSGVTQTPKHLITATGQRVTLRCSPRSGDLSVYWYQQSLDQGLQFLIQYYNGEERAKGNILERFSAQQFPDLHSELNLSSLELGDSALYFCASSVSGLAGNTIYFGEGSWLTVV.

In this sample, this clone turned up once. This chain links TRBV3-1 (or the pseudogene TRBV3-2) with TRBJ2-2; 8 bases align to TRBD2. CDR3 length: 18 residues. Per germline, CDR1 LGHDT and CDR2 YNNKEL (reference sequence). V lost 0 bases to trimming and J lost 4 bases; unmatched junction nucleotides: 10. For the CDR3, the DNA is TGTGCCAGCAGCCAAGATCGGGGGGGCTCAACGTTCACCGGGGAGCTGTTTTTT. This codes for CASSQDRGGSTFTGELFF.

V usage is TRBV9 and J usage is TRBJ2-1, with 9 bases matching TRBD2. This CDR3 is 14 amino acids long. J gave up 4 bases and V 4 bases, and 3 bases lay outside the gene matches. The germline V gene encodes CDR1 SGDLS and CDR2 YYNGEE. CDR3 in amino acids: CASSKTSGYNEQFF. The CDR3, as DNA: TGTGCCAGCAGCAAGACTAGCGGATACAATGAGCAGTTCTTC.

Concerning this clone itself: Germline is not matched at one junction end, which may reflect a read error. This chain connects TRBV7-7 to TRBJ2-5; possible D gene TRBD1, 5 bases. CDR3 length: 13 residues. CDR1 is SSHAT and CDR2 is FNYEAQ in the germline V gene (reference sequence). CDR3 sequence: CASSLDSLETQYF. Written as DNA, the CDR3 is TGTGCTAGCAGCCTAGACAGTTTAGAGACCCAGTACTTC.

This clone has only a few counts. This chain links TRBV4-3 with TRBJ2-7, with 7 bases that match TRBD2. V trimming: 4 bases; J trimming: 2 bases; junction bases outside the gene matches: 8. The length of the CDR3 is 15 residues. Germline CDR1 is LGHNA and CDR2 is YSLEER. For the CDR3, the DNA is TGCGCCAGCAGCCGAGATCTAGCGGCTACCTACGAGCAGTACTTC. It encodes CASSRDLAATYEQYF.

The chain joins TRBV5-4 to TRBJ2-1; D gene uncertain. V was shortened by 1 base and J by 9 bases, with 8 bases between the two germline ends. Per the germline V gene, CDR1 is SGHNT and CDR2 is YYREEE (reference sequence). This CDR3 is built from 12 residues. The CDR3 loop is CASSLSTGEQFF. CDR3 sequence (DNA): TGTGCCAGCAGCTTGTCAACGGGTGAGCAGTTCTTC.

The chain couples TRBV6-5 to TRBJ2-5; maybe TRBD2 (5 bases). Germline loops: CDR1 MNHEY, CDR2 SVGAGI. Trimming left V 6 bases short and J 4 bases short, with 15 bases between. The CDR3 contains 14 residues. CDR3 coding DNA: TGTGCCAGCAGATCCGCGGGTTCGGGAGAGACCCAGTACTTC. Translated, it gives CASRSAGSGETQYF.

The CDR3 protein is CASGGPSGGPRGHEQYF. In DNA, the CDR3 is TGTGCTAGTGGTGGCCCGAGCGGGGGGCCAAGAGGCCACGAGCAGTACTTC. V gene TRBV12-5 combines with J gene TRBJ2-7; 9 nucleotides agree with TRBD2. The CDR3 totals 17 residues. Germline CDR1 LGHNT, CDR2 FRNRAP. With 5 bases clipped from V and 5 bases from J, the junction kept 16 bases outside the gene matches. The entire variable domain, with the rest obtained from reference TRBV12-5 and TRBJ2-7, is as follows: DARVTQTPRHKVTEMGQEVTMRCQPILGHNTVFWYRQTMMQGLELLAYFRNRAPLDDSGMPKDRFSAEMPDATLATLKIQPSEPRDSAVYFCASGGPSGGPRGHEQYFGPGTRLTVT.

J is TRBJ1-6 and V is TRBV6-5; TRBD1 aligns across 7 bases. Trimming at V came to 7 bases and at J to 7 bases, leaving 4 bases not matched to a gene. The germline CDR1 and CDR2 sequences are MNHEY and SVGAGI. The CDR3 spans 13 residues. The CDR3 sequence: CASKTGVNSPLHF. DNA of the CDR3: TGTGCCAGCAAAACAGGGGTGAATTCACCCCTCCACTTT.

This clone was found once. The chain uses TRBV7-8 and TRBJ2-7, with TRBD2 matching over 12 bases. V lost 5 bases to trimming and J lost 3 bases; unmatched junction nucleotides: 5. The germline CDR1 and CDR2 sequences are SGHVS and FQNEAQ. The CDR3 consists of 15 residues. The CDR3 here is CASSGLAGGGYEQYF. CDR3 DNA: TGTGCCAGCAGCGGCCTAGCGGGGGGGGGCTACGAGCAGTACTTC.

The chain joins TRBV18 to TRBJ2-3; D gene uncertain. V shed 1 base and J shed 2 bases, with 16 bases lying between them. CDR3 length equals 17 residues. CDR1 and CDR2 (germline): KGHSH, LQKENI. In nucleotides, the CDR3 is TGTGCCAGCTCACCACAGAGAGAGCGCCAAAACACAGATACGCAGTATTTT. Encoded protein: CASSPQRERQNTDTQYF.

In regard to this clone: A junction end diverges from the germline sequence, so it may reflect a read error. The V and J genes are TRBV7-7 and TRBJ2-3; 12 bases map to TRBD2. Germline CDR1 and CDR2: SSHAT and FNYEAQ (reference sequence). This CDR3 has 15 residues. The CDR3 coding sequence is TGTGCTAGCAGCAGGACTAGCGGGGGCACAGATACGCAGTATTTT. It translates to CASSRTSGGTDTQYF.